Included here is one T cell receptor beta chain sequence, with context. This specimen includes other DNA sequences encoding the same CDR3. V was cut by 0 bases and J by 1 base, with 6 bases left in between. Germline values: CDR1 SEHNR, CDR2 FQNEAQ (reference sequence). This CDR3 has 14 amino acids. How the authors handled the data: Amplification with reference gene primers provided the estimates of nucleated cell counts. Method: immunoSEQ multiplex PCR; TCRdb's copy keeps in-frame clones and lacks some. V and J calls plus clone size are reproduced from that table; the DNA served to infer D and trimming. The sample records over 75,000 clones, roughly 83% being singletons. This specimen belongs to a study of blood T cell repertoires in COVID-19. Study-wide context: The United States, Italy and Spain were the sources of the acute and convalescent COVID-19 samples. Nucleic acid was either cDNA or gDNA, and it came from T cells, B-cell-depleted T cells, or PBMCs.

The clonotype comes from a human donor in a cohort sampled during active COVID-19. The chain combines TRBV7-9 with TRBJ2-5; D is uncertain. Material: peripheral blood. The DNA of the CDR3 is TGTGCCAGCAGCTTAGCGTCAGGCCAAGAGACCCAGTACTTC. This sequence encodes CASSLASGQETQYF.